The present entry profiles one TCR beta chain with its context. Its target is unknown. The record originates from a study of blood T cells in healthy people across ages. The CDR3 is 17 residues long. V lost 10 bases, J lost 0 bases, and 22 bases lay in between. Germline-derived CDR1 and CDR2 are MNHNS and SASEGT. Combining a sample-barcoded 5' primer with a J-beta primer mix, a second PCR ran for roughly 7 to 11 cycles. Each cDNA molecule was tagged by a template-switch adaptor that had 12 random nucleotides. Each CDR3 protein gets one entry after TCRdb re-called the 5' RACE reads with MiXCR. The sample lists roughly 800,000 distinct CDR3 sequences; approximately 53% were seen once. General study results and limits: Diversity of TCR beta correlated strongly with naive T cell percentage.

It was approximately 10 milliliters of peripheral blood that were drawn from each donor. The authors extracted at least 6 micrograms of total RNA per sample. The sequence was collected from an elderly man in good health. The specimen was blood. This chain connects TRBV6-1 to TRBJ2-1; tentatively, D is TRBD2 (6 bases). DNA of the CDR3: TGTGCCATCCGGAGTTCTCAGGGAGCGGGCTCCTACAATGAGCAGTTCTTC. Translating it yields CAIRSSQGAGSYNEQFF.